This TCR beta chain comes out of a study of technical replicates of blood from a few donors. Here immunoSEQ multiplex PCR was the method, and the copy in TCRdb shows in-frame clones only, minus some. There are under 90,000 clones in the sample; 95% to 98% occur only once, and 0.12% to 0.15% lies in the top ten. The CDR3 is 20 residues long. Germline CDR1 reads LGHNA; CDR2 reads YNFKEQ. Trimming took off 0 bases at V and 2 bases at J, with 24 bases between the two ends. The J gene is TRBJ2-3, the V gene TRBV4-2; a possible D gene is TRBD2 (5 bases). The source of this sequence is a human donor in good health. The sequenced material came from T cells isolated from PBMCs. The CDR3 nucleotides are TGTGCCAGCAGCCAAGAGAGGGTAAAGTTTGCGGCAACCCTCACAGATACGCAGTATTTT. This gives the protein CASSQERVKFAATLTDTQYF.